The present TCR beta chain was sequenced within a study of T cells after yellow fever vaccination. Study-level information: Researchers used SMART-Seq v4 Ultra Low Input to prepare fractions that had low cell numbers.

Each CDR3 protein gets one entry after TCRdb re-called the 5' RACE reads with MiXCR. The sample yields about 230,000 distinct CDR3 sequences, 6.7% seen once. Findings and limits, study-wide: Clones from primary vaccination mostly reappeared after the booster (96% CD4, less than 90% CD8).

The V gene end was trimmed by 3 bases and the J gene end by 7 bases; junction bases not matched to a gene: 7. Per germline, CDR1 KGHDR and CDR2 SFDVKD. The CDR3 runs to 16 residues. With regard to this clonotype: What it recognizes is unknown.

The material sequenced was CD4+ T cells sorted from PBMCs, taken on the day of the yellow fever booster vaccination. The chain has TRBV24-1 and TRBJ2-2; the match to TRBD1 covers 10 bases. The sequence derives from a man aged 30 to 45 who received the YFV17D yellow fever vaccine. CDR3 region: CATSDPRTGGSGELFF. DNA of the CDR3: TGTGCCACCAGTGATCCCCGGACAGGGGGAAGCGGGGAGCTGTTTTTT.